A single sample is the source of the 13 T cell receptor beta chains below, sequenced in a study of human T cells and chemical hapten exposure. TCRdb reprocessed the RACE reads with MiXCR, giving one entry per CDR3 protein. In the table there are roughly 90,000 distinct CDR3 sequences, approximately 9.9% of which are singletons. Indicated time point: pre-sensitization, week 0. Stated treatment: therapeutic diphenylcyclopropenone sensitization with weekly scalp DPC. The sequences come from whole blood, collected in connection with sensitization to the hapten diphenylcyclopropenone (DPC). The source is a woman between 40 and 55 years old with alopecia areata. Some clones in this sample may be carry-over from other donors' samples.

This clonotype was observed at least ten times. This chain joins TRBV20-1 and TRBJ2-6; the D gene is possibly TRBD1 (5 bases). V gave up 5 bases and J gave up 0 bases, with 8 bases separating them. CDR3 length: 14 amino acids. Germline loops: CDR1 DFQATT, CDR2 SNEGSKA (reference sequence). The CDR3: CSALDNSGANVLTF. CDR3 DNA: TGCAGTGCTCTGGACAACTCTGGGGCCAACGTCCTGACTTTC.

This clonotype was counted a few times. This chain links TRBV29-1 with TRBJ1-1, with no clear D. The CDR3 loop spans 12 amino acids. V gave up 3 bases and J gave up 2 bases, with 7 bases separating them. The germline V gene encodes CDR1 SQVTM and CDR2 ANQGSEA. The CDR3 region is CSVETSNTEAFF. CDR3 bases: TGCAGCGTTGAGACATCTAACACTGAAGCTTTCTTT.

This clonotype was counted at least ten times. DNA of the CDR3: TGTGCCAGCAGCTCGTACGTCGGGGACTTAGCTTTCTTT. The encoded protein is CASSSYVGDLAFF. V and J are TRBV7-3 and TRBJ1-1; a possible D gene is TRBD1 (5 bases). This CDR3 region has 13 residues. Germline values: CDR1 SGHTA, CDR2 FQGTGA. With 4 bases removed from V and 10 bases from J, the gap between germline ends came to 16 bases.

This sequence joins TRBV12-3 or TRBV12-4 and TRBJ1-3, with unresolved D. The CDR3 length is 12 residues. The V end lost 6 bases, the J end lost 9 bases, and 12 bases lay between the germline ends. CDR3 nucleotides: TGTGCCAGCAGCCGATCGGTAGCCACCATATATTTT. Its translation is CASSRSVATIYF.

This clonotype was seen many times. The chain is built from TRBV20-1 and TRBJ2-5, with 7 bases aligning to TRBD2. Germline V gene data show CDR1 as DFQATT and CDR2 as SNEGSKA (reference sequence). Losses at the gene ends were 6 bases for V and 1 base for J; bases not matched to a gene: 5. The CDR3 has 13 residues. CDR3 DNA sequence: TGCAGTGCCGAGCGGGGCCCCCAAGAGACCCAGTACTTC. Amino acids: CSAERGPQETQYF.

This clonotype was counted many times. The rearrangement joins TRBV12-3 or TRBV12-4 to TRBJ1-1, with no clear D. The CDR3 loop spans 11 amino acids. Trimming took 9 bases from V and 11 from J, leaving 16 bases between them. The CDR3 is CASLGGPKAFF. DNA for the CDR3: TGTGCCAGTTTGGGAGGGCCGAAGGCTTTCTTT.

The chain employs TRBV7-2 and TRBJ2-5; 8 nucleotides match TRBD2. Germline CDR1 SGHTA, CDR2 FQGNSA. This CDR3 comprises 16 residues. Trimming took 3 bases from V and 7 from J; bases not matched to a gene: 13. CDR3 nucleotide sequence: TGTGCCAGCAGCTTCCTGGCTGCGGGGGGCGATCGGACCCAGTACTTC. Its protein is CASSFLAAGGDRTQYF.

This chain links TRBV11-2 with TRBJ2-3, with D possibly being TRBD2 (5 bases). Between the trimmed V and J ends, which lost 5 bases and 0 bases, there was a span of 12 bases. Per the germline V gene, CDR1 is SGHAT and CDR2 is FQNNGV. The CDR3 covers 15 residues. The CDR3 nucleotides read TGTGCCAGCAGCCAGTCAAGGACTAGCACAGATACGCAGTATTTT. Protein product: CASSQSRTSTDTQYF.

CDR3 amino acids: CASSILAGGRNEQFF. CDR3 bases: TGTGCCAGTAGTATTTTAGCGGGGGGCAGGAATGAGCAGTTCTTC. V gene TRBV19 combines with J gene TRBJ2-1; 10 nucleotides line up with TRBD2. The CDR3 spans 15 residues. Trimming cost V 3 bases and J 7 bases; bases outside gene matches: 6. Germline CDR1 reads LNHDA; CDR2 reads SQIVND (reference sequence).

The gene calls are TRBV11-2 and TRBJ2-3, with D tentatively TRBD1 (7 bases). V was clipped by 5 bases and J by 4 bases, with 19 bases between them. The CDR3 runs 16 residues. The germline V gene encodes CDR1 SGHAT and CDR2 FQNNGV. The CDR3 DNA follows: TGTGCCAGCAGCCGTTTGGAGGGGGCCGGGCCAGATACGCAGTATTTT. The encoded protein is CASSRLEGAGPDTQYF.

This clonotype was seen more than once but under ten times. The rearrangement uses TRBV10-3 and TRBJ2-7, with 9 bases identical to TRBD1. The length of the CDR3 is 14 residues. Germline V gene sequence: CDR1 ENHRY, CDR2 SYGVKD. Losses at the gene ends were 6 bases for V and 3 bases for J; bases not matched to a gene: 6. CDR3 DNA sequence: TGTGCCATCAGGGCGGGACAGGGAAGCTACGAGCAGTACTTC. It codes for CAIRAGQGSYEQYF.

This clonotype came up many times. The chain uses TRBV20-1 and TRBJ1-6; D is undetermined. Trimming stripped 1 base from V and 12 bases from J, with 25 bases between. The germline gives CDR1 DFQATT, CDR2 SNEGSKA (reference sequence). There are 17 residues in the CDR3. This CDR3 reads CSARGPRGSGRELPLHF. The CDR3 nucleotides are TGCAGTGCTAGAGGCCCCCGAGGGTCGGGAAGAGAGCTACCCCTCCACTTT.

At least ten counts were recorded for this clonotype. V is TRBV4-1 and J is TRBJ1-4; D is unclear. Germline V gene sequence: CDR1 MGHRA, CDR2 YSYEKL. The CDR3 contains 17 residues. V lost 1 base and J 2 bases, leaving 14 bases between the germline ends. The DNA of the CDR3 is TGCGCCAGCAGCCAAGGGCCGTCGGGCAGCACTAATGAAAAACTGTTTTTT. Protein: CASSQGPSGSTNEKLFF.